This T cell receptor (beta chain) was recorded in a study of Ad26.COV2.S vaccination and SARS-CoV-2 variants. On the study more broadly: The study gave Ad26.COV2.S intramuscularly, once or twice 56 days apart.

The CDR3 totals 15 residues. The table came from immunoSEQ multiplex PCR; TCRdb's copy has only in-frame clones and leaves some out. The table has about 350,000 clones, about 89% seen once; the top ten hold 5%. Study-wide findings and caveats: With respect to non-spike TCR breadth, vaccine and placebo recipients were similar.

Indicated treatment: some 20 received Ad26.COV2.S at low or high dose, single or two shots; a few received placebo; per-sample allocation not given. Day 63 after the first vaccine or placebo injection was the time point for sampling. For this clone: The antigen is unknown.

Sequencing used peripheral blood, obtained in a trial of Ad26.COV2.S vaccine versus placebo. The clonotype comes from a person between 18 and 65 years old who received the Ad26.COV2.S COVID-19 vaccine or a placebo. J is TRBJ2-7 and V is TRBV21-1; TRBD2, as called in the table, went unchecked against the DNA. TRBV21-1 is deemed a pseudogene. CDR3 nucleotides: TGTGCCAGCAGCAGTCGACTCGAAAGCTCCTACGAGCAGTACTTC. Residues: CASSSRLESSYEQYF.